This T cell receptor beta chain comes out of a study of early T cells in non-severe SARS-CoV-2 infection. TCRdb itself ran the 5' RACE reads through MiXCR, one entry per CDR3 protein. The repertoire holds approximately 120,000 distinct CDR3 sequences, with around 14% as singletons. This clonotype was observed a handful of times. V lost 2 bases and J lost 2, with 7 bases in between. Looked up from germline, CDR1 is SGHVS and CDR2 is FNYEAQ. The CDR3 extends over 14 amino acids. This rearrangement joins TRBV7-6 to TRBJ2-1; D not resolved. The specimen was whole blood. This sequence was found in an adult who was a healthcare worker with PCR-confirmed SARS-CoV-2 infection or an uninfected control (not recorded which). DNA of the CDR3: TGTGCCAGCAGCTTACGGTTTGCCTACAATGAGCAGTTCTTC. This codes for CASSLRFAYNEQFF.